These 20 T cell receptor beta chains were all obtained from the same sample, sequenced in a study of cytomegalovirus exposure and HLA in healthy donors (dated by TCRdb to 2015 to 2018). The library was prepared using the immunoSEQ multiplex PCR assay. For the multiplex PCR, a mixture combining 60 forward primers for TCR Vbeta segments and 13 reverse primers for TCR Jbeta segments was used. In its TCRdb copy, this immuneACCESS table keeps in-frame sequences only and misses some clones. Where compared with another copy, unresolved V genes explain less than half of these, and the others have no known cause. The sample has about 200,000 clones on record, around 73% of them singletons. 3.8% of the sample is held by the ten biggest clonotypes. Sequencing was done on a sample of PBMCs. These receptors all stem from a male donor in good health and CMV-seronegative.

This clone was seen only once. V gene TRBV5-1 combines with J gene TRBJ2-2; 9 bases fit TRBD1. CDR3 length: 16 residues. CDR1 is SGHRS, CDR2 YFSETQ, per germline. Germline trimming cut 4 bases from V and 4 bases from J; bases unmatched to any gene: 8. CDR3 residues: CASSPPGQGGTGELFF. CDR3 DNA: TGCGCCAGCAGCCCCCCGGGACAGGGCGGCACCGGGGAGCTGTTTTTT.

V gene TRBV28 combines with J gene TRBJ2-4, with D perhaps matching TRBD1 (6 bases). V gave up 6 bases and J gave up 8 bases, with 14 bases separating them. CDR3 length: 13 amino acids. CDR1 MDHEN and CDR2 SYDVKM come from the germline V gene. CDR3 DNA: TGTGCCAGCAGCGGAAGGGGGTGGGACATTCAGTACTTC. Translated, it gives CASSGRGWDIQYF.

The genes are TRBV13 and TRBJ2-2; 9 nucleotides match TRBD1. Trimming took 3 bases from V and 5 from J; bases not matched to a gene: 1. CDR3 size: 14 residues. The V gene's germline CDR1 is PRHDT and CDR2 FYEKMQ (reference sequence). The CDR3 nucleotides read TGTGCCAGCAGCTTGGGACAGGGAACCGGGGAGCTGTTTTTT. This codes for CASSLGQGTGELFF.

V and J are TRBV19 and TRBJ1-1, with D perhaps matching TRBD1 (6 bases). CDR3 length: 13 amino acids. Germline V gene data show CDR1 as LNHDA and CDR2 as SQIVND (reference sequence). V lost 6 bases, J lost 2 bases, and 10 bases lay in between. CDR3: CASSWDKNTEAFF. In DNA, the CDR3 is TGTGCCAGTAGCTGGGACAAAAACACTGAAGCTTTCTTT.

This clone was seen a handful of times. The chain links TRBV14 to TRBJ2-7; D perhaps matches TRBD2 (5 bases). The CDR3 is 15 residues long. With 1 base removed from V and 2 bases from J, the gap between germline ends came to 12 bases. Germline V CDR1 and CDR2: SGHDN, FVKESK. In DNA form, the CDR3 reads TGTGCCAGCAGCCAAGGACTACAGTTCCCCTACGAGCAGTACTTC. Translated, it gives CASSQGLQFPYEQYF.

CDR3 sequence (DNA): TGTGCCAGCAGTGGGAACTATCAAGAGACCCAGTACTTC. As protein: CASSGNYQETQYF. V gene TRBV6-1 combines with J gene TRBJ2-5; D remains ambiguous. The germline V gene has CDR1 MNHNS and CDR2 SASEGT. The V end lost 4 bases, the J end lost 2 bases, and 8 bases lay between the germline ends. CDR3 length: 13 amino acids.

The V call is TRBV27, the J call TRBJ1-1; 8 bases match TRBD1. CDR1 and CDR2 from the germline V gene are MNHEY and SMNVEV (reference sequence). The CDR3 has 15 amino acids. After removal of 8 bases from V and 7 bases from J, the junction contained 15 bases not matched to a gene. CDR3 loop: CASHPPGRGLGEAFF. The CDR3 nucleotides are TGTGCCAGCCACCCCCCCGGCAGGGGGCTTGGTGAAGCTTTCTTT.

This chain joins TRBV6-4 and TRBJ1-3; 8 bases agree with TRBD1. This CDR3 has 16 amino acids. The V gene end was trimmed by 6 bases and the J gene end by 3 bases; junction bases not matched to a gene: 10. Germline values: CDR1 MRHNA, CDR2 SNTAGT. CDR3 sequence (DNA): TGTGCCAGCAGGAGGTTAACAGGGGGGGGTGGAAACACCATATATTTT. It yields the protein CASRRLTGGGGNTIYF.

The genes are TRBV7-8 and TRBJ2-2; D is perhaps TRBD1 (6 bases). The V gene's germline CDR1 is SGHVS and CDR2 FQNEAQ. V lost 8 bases to trimming and J lost 9 bases, with 19 bases between them. CDR3 length: 14 amino acids. The CDR3 loop reads CASGGREFVRELFF. CDR3 nucleotides: TGTGCCAGCGGGGGCAGGGAATTTGTCCGGGAGCTGTTTTTT.

The gene calls are TRBV6-1 and TRBJ2-7; 7 positions agree with TRBD2. The V gene's germline CDR1 is MNHNS and CDR2 SASEGT. This CDR3 is 13 amino acids long. The J segment lost 2 bases and the V segment lost 7 bases, leaving 5 bases of the junction unmatched. The CDR3 spells CASKRGRPYEQYF. The CDR3 bases are TGTGCCAGCAAGCGGGGCAGGCCCTACGAGCAGTACTTC.

In its sample, this clone was seen once. V gene TRBV7-9 combines with J gene TRBJ2-3; 8 nucleotides line up with TRBD1. Germline trimming cut 5 bases from V and 0 bases from J; bases unmatched to any gene: 7. This CDR3 has 16 amino acids. Looked up from germline, CDR1 is SEHNR and CDR2 is FQNEAQ (reference sequence). In nucleotides, the CDR3 is TGTGCCAGCAGCACCCCCCGGACAGGGAGCACAGATACGCAGTATTTT. Its translation is CASSTPRTGSTDTQYF. Complete variable domain (other parts from reference TRBV7-9 and TRBJ2-3): DTGVSQNPRHKITKRGQNVTFRCDPISEHNRLYWYRQTLGQGPEFLTYFQNEAQLEKSRLLSDRFSAERPKGSFSTLEIQRTEQGDSAMYLCASSTPRTGSTDTQYFGPGTRLTVL.

The chain carries TRBV7-8 and TRBJ1-2; a weak D match, TRBD1 (5 bases). CDR3 length equals 13 residues. Germline V gene lookup returns CDR1 SGHVS and CDR2 FQNEAQ. The ends were cut back, 2 bases at V and 4 bases at J, with 8 bases in the middle. The CDR3, as DNA: TGTGCCAGCAGCTTAATCGGGGGCTATGGCTACACCTTC. Protein: CASSLIGGYGYTF.

This clone was recorded once. The chain is built from TRBV4-1 and TRBJ2-1; TRBD2 matches at 9 bases. Germline CDR1 MGHRA, CDR2 YSYEKL. This CDR3 spans 16 amino acids. The ends lost 0 bases at V and 2 bases at J; junction bases unmatched: 2. The CDR3: CASSQDASGTYNEQFF. CDR3 nucleotide sequence: TGCGCCAGCAGCCAAGATGCTAGCGGGACCTACAATGAGCAGTTCTTC.

This chain connects TRBV19 to TRBJ1-1; D unresolved. From germline, CDR1 is LNHDA and CDR2 SQIVND (reference sequence). Trimming took 5 bases from V and 0 from J, leaving 16 bases between them. CDR3 length: 16 residues. The CDR3 loop is CASSPWSQKMNTEAFF. The DNA of the CDR3 is TGTGCCAGTAGTCCTTGGAGTCAGAAGATGAACACTGAAGCTTTCTTT.

This clone is a singleton in its sample. The rearrangement links TRBV19 to TRBJ2-1; no clear D. V lost 6 bases, J lost 7 bases, and 10 bases lay in between. The CDR3 loop spans 12 amino acids. CDR1 and CDR2 from the germline V gene are LNHDA and SQIVND (reference sequence). For the CDR3, the DNA is TGTGCCAGTAGAGCCGACAATAATGAGCAGTTCTTC. Protein sequence: CASRADNNEQFF.

The J gene is TRBJ2-1, the V gene TRBV5-1; TRBD2 matches at 11 bases. V shed 0 bases, J shed 9 bases, and the junction held 5 bases outside the gene matches. Germline V CDR1 and CDR2: SGHRS, YFSETQ. This CDR3 spans 15 amino acids. CDR3 in amino acids: CASSLDGLAGGEQFF. CDR3 bases: TGCGCCAGCAGCTTGGATGGACTAGCGGGCGGTGAGCAGTTCTTC.

The CDR3 here is CASSLELAGADTQYF. The CDR3 DNA reads as TGCGCCAGCAGCTTGGAACTAGCGGGCGCAGATACGCAGTATTTT. This sequence joins TRBV5-1 and TRBJ2-3; TRBD2 matches at 9 bases. The CDR3 contains 15 residues. CDR1 and CDR2 (germline): SGHRS, YFSETQ. Trimming cost V 0 bases and J 4 bases; bases outside gene matches: 3.

This clone was recorded a few times. J is TRBJ1-4 and V is TRBV5-1; no firm D call. CDR3 length: 13 amino acids. Germline V gene sequence: CDR1 SGHRS, CDR2 YFSETQ. The germline V and J ends were trimmed by 0 bases and 8 bases, with 8 bases remaining between them. The chain's CDR3 is CASSLDPGEKLFF. DNA for the CDR3: TGCGCCAGCAGCTTGGACCCCGGGGAAAAACTGTTTTTT.

About this clone itself: The sample carries other DNA sequences with the same CDR3. This chain links TRBV7-2 with TRBJ1-4; the match to TRBD1 covers 7 bases. The ends lost 4 bases at V and 1 base at J; junction bases unmatched: 3. Germline loops: CDR1 SGHTA, CDR2 FQGNSA. CDR3 length: 15 amino acids. CDR3 amino acids: CASSSQGLTNEKLFF. The DNA of the CDR3 is TGTGCCAGCAGCTCACAGGGGTTAACTAATGAAAAACTGTTTTTT. Variable domain in full (rest from reference TRBV7-2 and TRBJ1-4): GAGVSQSPSNKVTEKGKDVELRCDPISGHTALYWYRQSLGQGLEFLIYFQGNSAPDKSGLPSDRFSAERTGGSVSTLTIQRTQQEDSAVYLCASSSQGLTNEKLFFGSGTQLSVL.

In this sample, this clone turned up a few times. The V call is TRBV6-6, the J call TRBJ2-1, with D possibly TRBD1 on 6 matching bases. CDR3 length equals 16 residues. CDR1 is MNHNY and CDR2 is SVGAGI in the germline V gene (reference sequence). V was clipped by 5 bases and J by 5 bases, with 19 bases between them. CDR3 region: CASSPGVGAKNNEQFF. The DNA for the CDR3 is TGTGCCAGCAGTCCCGGGGTGGGGGCTAAAAACAATGAGCAGTTCTTC.